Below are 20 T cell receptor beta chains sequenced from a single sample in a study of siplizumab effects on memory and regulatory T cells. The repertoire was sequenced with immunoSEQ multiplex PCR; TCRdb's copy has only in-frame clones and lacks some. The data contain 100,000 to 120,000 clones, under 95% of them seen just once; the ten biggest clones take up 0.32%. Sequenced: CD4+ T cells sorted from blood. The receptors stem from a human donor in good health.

CDR3 DNA: TGCGCCAGCAGCCGAGACAGGGAAATAGGGCCCCAGCATTTT. Translated: CASSRDREIGPQHF. The rearrangement links TRBV4-3 to TRBJ1-5; 7 nucleotides match TRBD1. Trimming removed 4 bases from V and 9 bases from J; junction bases left unmatched: 9. Germline CDR1 and CDR2: LGHNA and YSLEER. The CDR3 consists of 14 residues.

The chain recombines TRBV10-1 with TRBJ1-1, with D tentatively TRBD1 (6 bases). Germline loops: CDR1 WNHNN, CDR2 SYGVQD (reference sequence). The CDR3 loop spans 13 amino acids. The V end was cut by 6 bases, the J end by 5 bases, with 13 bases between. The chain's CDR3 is CASRPTGGTEAFF. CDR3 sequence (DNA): TGCGCCAGCAGACCGACAGGAGGGACTGAAGCTTTCTTT.

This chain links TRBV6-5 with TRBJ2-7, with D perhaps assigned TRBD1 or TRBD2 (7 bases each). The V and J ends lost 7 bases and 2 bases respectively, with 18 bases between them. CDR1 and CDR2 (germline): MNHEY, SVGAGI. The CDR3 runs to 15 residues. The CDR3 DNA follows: TGTGCCAGCACCGACGCGGCAGGGGGGGCCTACGAGCAGTACTTC. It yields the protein CASTDAAGGAYEQYF.

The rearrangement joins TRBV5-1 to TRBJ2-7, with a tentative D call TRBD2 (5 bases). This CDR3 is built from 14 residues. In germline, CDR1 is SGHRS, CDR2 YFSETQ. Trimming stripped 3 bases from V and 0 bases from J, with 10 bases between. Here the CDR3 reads CASSSDWNSYEQYF. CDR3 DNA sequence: TGCGCCAGCAGCTCGGACTGGAACTCCTACGAGCAGTACTTC. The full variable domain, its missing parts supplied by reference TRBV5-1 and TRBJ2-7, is KAGVTQTPRYLIKTRGQQVTLSCSPISGHRSVSWYQQTPGQGLQFLFEYFSETQRNKGNFPGRFSGRQFSNSRSEMNVSTLELGDSALYLCASSSDWNSYEQYFGPGTRLTVT.

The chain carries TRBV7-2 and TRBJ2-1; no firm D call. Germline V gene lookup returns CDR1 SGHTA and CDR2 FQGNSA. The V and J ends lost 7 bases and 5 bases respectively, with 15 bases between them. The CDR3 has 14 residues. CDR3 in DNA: TGTGCCAGCAACCCCTTCGGAGCTAACAATGAGCAGTTCTTC. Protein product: CASNPFGANNEQFF.

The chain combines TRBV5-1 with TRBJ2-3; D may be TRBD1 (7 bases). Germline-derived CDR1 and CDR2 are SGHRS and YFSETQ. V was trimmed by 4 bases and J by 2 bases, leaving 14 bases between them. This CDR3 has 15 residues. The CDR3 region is CASSGGTAITDTQYF. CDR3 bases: TGCGCCAGCAGCGGGGGGACAGCCATCACAGATACGCAGTATTTT.

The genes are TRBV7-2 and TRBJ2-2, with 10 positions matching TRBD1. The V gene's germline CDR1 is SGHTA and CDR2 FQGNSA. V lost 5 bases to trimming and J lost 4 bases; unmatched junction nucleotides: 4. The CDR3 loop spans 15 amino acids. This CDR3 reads CASSGGTGATGELFF. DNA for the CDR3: TGTGCCAGCAGCGGGGGGACAGGGGCCACCGGGGAGCTGTTTTTT.

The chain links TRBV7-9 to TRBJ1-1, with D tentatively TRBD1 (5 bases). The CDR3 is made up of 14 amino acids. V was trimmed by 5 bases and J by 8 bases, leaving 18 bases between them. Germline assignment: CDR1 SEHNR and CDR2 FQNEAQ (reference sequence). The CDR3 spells CASSPLPTQGEAFF. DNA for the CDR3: TGTGCCAGCAGCCCACTACCGACCCAGGGAGAAGCTTTCTTT.

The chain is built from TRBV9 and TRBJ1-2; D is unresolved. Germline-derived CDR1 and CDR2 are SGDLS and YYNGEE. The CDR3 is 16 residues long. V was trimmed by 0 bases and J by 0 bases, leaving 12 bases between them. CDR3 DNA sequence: TGTGCCAGCAGCGTAGCTAGCACCTACACTAACTATGGCTACACCTTC. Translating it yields CASSVASTYTNYGYTF.

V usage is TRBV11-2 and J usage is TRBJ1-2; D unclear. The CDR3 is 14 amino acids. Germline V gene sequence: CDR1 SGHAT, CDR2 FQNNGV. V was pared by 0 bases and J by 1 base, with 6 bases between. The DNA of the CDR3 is TGTGCCAGCAGCTTAGAACCGGGTAACTATGGCTACACCTTC. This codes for CASSLEPGNYGYTF.

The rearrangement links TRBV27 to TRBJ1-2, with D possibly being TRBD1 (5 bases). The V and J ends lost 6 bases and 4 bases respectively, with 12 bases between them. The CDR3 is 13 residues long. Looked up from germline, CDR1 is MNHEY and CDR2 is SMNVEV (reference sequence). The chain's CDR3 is CASRRGGSYGYTF. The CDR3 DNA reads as TGTGCCAGCAGGAGGGGCGGTTCCTATGGCTACACCTTC.

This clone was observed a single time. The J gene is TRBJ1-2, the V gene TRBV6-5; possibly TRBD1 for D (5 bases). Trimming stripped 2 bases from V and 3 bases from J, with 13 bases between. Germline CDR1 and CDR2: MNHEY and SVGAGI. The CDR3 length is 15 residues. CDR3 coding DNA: TGTGCCAGCAGTTACCTCGGGGGAATCGACTATGGCTACACCTTC. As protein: CASSYLGGIDYGYTF.

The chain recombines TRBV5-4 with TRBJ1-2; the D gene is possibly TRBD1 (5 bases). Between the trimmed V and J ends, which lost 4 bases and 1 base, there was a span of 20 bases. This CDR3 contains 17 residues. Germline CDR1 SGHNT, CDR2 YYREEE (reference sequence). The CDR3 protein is CASSLGTAALNNYGYTF. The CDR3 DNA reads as TGTGCCAGCAGCCTAGGGACGGCGGCGTTAAATAACTATGGCTACACCTTC.

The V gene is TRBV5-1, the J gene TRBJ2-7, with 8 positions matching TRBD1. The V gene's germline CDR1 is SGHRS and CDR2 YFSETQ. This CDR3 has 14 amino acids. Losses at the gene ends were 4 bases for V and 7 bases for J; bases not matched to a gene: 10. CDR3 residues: CASSLPGQGGEQYF. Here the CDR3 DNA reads TGCGCCAGCAGCCTGCCCGGACAGGGCGGGGAGCAGTACTTC.

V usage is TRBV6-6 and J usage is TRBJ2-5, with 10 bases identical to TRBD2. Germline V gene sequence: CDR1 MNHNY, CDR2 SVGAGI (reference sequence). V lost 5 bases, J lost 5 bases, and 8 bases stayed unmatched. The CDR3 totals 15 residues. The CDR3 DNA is TGTGCCAGCAGTCTGACTAGCGGGTGGGGGGAGACCCAGTACTTC. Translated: CASSLTSGWGETQYF.

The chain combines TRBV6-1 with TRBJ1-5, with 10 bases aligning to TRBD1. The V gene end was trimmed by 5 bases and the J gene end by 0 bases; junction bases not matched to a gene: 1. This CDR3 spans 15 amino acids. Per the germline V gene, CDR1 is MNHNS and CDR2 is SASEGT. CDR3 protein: CASSRTGGSNQPQHF. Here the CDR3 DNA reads TGTGCCAGCAGTAGGACAGGGGGTAGCAATCAGCCCCAGCATTTT.

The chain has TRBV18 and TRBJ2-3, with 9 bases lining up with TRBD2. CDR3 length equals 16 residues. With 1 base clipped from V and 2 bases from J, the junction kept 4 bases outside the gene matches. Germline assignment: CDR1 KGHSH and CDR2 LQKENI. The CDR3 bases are TGTGCCAGCTCACCACTTAGCGGGGGCACCACAGATACGCAGTATTTT. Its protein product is CASSPLSGGTTDTQYF.

CDR3 amino acids: CASSLELASYNEQFF. For the CDR3, the DNA is TGCGCCAGCAGCTTGGAACTAGCCTCCTACAATGAGCAGTTCTTC. The V and J genes are TRBV5-1 and TRBJ2-1, with a tentative D call TRBD2 (6 bases). From germline, CDR1 is SGHRS and CDR2 YFSETQ. Between the trimmed V and J ends, which lost 0 bases and 0 bases, there was a span of 7 bases. This CDR3 is 15 amino acids long.

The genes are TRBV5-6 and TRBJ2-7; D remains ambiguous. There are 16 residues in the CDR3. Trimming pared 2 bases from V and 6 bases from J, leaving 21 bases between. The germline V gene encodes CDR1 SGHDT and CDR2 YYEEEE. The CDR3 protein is CASSFDPADRIGEQYF. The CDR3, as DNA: TGTGCCAGCAGCTTCGACCCCGCGGACCGGATTGGCGAGCAGTACTTC. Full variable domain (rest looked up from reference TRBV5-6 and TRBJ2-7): DAGVTQSPTHLIKTRGQQVTLRCSPKSGHDTVSWYQQALGQGPQFIFQYYEEEERQRGNFPDRFSGHQFPNYSSELNVNALLLGDSALYLCASSFDPADRIGEQYFGPGTRLTVT.

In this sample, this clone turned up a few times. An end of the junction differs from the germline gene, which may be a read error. CDR3 in DNA: TGTGCCAGCACCTTGGACAGACAGGGCATGGGCTATGGCTACACCTTC. This translates into CASTLDRQGMGYGYTF. The V gene is TRBV5-5, the J gene TRBJ1-2, with 7 bases matching TRBD1. The CDR3 covers 16 residues. Germline V lookup: CDR1 SGHKS, CDR2 YYEKEE (reference sequence). Combining the CDR3 with reference TRBV5-5 and TRBJ1-2 gives the whole variable domain DAGVTQSPTHLIKTRGQQVTLRCSPISGHKSVSWYQQVLGQGPQFIFQYYEKEERGRGNFPDRFSARQFPNYSSELNVNALLLGDSALYLCASTLDRQGMGYGYTFGSGTRLTVV.